This TCR beta chain was retrieved from a study of blood T cells in healthy people across ages. Study overall: Template switching captured about one barcoded beta molecule per two T cells.

Sample-barcoded 5' priming and a J-beta primer mix drove a second PCR of roughly 6 to 12 cycles. A minimum of 2.5 million CDR3-containing paired-end reads was obtained for each sample. A single record per CDR3 protein comes from TCRdb applying MiXCR to the 5' RACE reads. In the table there are more than 550,000 distinct CDR3 sequences, around a fifth of which are singletons. Researchers isolated at least 7 million PBMCs per sample. The V gene end was trimmed by 5 bases and the J gene end by 9 bases; junction bases not matched to a gene: 12. Germline CDR1 reads SGHTA; CDR2 reads FQGNSA. CDR3 length equals 15 residues.

Sequencing used blood. This chain uses TRBV7-2 with TRBJ2-1, with 8 bases aligning to TRBD2. This TCR derives from a man aged 65 to 85 in good health. The CDR3 DNA is TGTGCCAGCAGCCTAGAAGCCGGGACTAGGGGTGAGCAGTTCTTC. Translating gives CASSLEAGTRGEQFF.